This TCR beta chain originates from a study of shared clonotypes between healthy human individuals. Study context: Serving as donors were a couple of women and a few men, whose ages spanned 18 to 49. Study-level findings and limits: Among non-shared clonotypes, generation probabilities were lower than among those shared by all four donors.

Germline V gives CDR1 SGHAT, CDR2 FQDESV (reference sequence). The CDR3 extends over 13 amino acids. The ends were cut back, 1 base at V and 1 base at J, with 4 bases in the middle. Worth noting for this clone: Its specificity is unknown. The identical CDR3 is also encoded by other nucleotide sequences in the sample.

The assay used deep level. Using immunoSEQ multiplex PCR, the repertoire was profiled, and TCRdb retains in-frame clones only, with some absent. The top ten hold 0.36% of the sample, which has fewer than 2.5 million clones, 90% to 95% seen once. V gene TRBV11-1 combines with J gene TRBJ2-5; D call uncertain. Sequenced input: naive CD4+ T cells from PBMCs. The subset is: CD45RA+ positively selected. The receptor's source is a man between 18 and 35 years old in good health. Some clones in this sample may be carry-over from other donors' samples. CDR3 nucleotides: TGTGCCAGCAGCTTAGAGCCCCAAGAGACCCAGTACTTC. Translated, it gives CASSLEPQETQYF.